A selection of T cell receptor beta chains follows, all from one sample in a study of OX40 agonist ivuxolimab in advanced cancers. The assay was immunoSEQ multiplex PCR, and TCRdb's table has in-frame clones only and misses some. Among fewer than 95,000 clones listed, about nine tenths were seen once. The sample consisted of CD4+ or CD8+ T cells sorted from blood, taken in a trial of the OX40 agonist ivuxolimab. Source of these receptors: an adult with an advanced solid tumor such as melanoma, head and neck, liver or kidney cancer. The CDR3 runs from the conserved cysteine through the conserved F or W. Not every row has a clone size; where given, it reads once, few, many or a size class.

>NA|TRBV7-2
CASSFPNYGYTF
>NA|TRBV6-1
CASSEGRGPSAFF
>NA|TRBV5-8
CASSRPGTSGGAGQETQYF
>NA|TRBV30
CAWSSRVGNTIYF
>NA|TRBV4-1
CASSPHHTGGRNNEQFF
>NA|TRBV7-9
CASSATGTSGRGTDTQYF
>NA|TRBV5-1
CASSLGGGGTDTQYF
>NA|TRBV15
CATSRDRGARSPLHF
>NA|TRBV11-3
CASSLRLAFTDTQYF
>NA|TRBV6-1
CASSGSTGASTEAFF
>few|TRBV7-2
CASSLGRADTQYF
>NA|TRBV19
CASTKGGVYNEQFF
>NA|TRBV7-8
CASSQGLRYEQYF
>once|TRBV5-1
CASSLGAPASYNEQFF
>once|TRBV28
CASSFPGQSTDTQYF
>NA|TRBV19
CASSLRPTGELFF
>NA|TRBV5-6
CASSLSRVEQYF
>NA|TRBV29-1
CSVVTSSNEQFF
>NA|TRBV28
CASSRRGEGLLPDTQYF
>NA|TRBV6-6
CASSLSGQPNTEAFF
>NA|TRBV6-6
CASSYDGSASYEQYF
>NA|TRBV7-6
CASSLGYTSGSYEQYF
>NA|TRBV7-2
CASTKVGQFYEQYF
>NA|TRBV9
CASSDRDTWPDEQFF
>NA|TRBV28
CASSFRGTHGHVGLMNTEAFF
>NA|TRBV6-1
CASSEDRDRAGGNTIYF
>NA|TRBV14
CASSQGYLGELFF
>NA|TRBV5-1
CASKLGSRDYEQYF
>NA|TRBV28
CASSLPTEYQPQHF
>NA|TRBV19
CASSRGQSYEQYF
>NA|TRBV6-6
CASKGGDREYQETQYF
>once|TRBV7-2
CASSLGGLASYEQYF
>NA|TRBV6-5
CASRTTGSEQPQHF
>NA|TRBV6-5
CASICGDIYNEQFF
>once|TRBV5-4
CASSRWGGLVENIQYF
>few|TRBV5-1
CASSFQETQYF
>once|TRBV7-3
CASSPTGTIHEQYF
>NA|TRBV28
CASIGGLPKNIQYF
>NA|TRBV19
CASSIGTSPQEQFF
>once|TRBV9
CASSVGEGLAPTGELFF
>once|TRBV18
CASSPLRQGTYYNEQFF
>NA|TRBV7-8
CASSLQLFNYGYTF
>once|TRBV5-1
CASSFPPPAREQYF
>once|TRBV11-2
CASSLAGGATTDTQYF
>NA|TRBV23-1
CASSSSPDRQGNTGELFF
>NA|TRBV5-4
CASSLRLAGTSTDTQYF
>NA|TRBV5-4
CASSPRDRRLGTQYF
>NA|TRBV10-3
CAIRPGGGDEKLFF
>NA|TRBV11-3
CASSLGTYAEAFF
>NA|TRBV28
CASSLFSRETQYF
>NA|TRBV5-1
CASSPLTVNTEAFF
>NA|TRBV10-1
CASSEAPGLAGGLGADTQYF
>NA|TRBV9
CASSPPLAGTDTQYF
>NA|TRBV28
CASRVDRISGEKLFF
>NA|TRBV30
CAWISQGGNEQFF
>NA|TRBV6-6
CASRAPGEQYF
>NA|TRBV28
CARRGHRGTYEQYF
>once|TRBV28
CASTGGASYEQYF
>NA|TRBV6-5
CASRGTGGLGEQYF